Presented here are 16 T cell receptor beta chains from one specimen sequenced in a study of CD4+ T cells in melanoma. The protocol was immunoSEQ multiplex PCR, while the TCRdb copy is restricted to in-frame clones and leaves out a portion. The table shows over 100,000 clones, with over 80% occurring only once. Sequencing used peripheral blood. The receptors here all came from a human donor with melanoma.

The CDR3 sequence is CASSREGSYNEQFF. In nucleotides, the CDR3 is TGTGCCAGCAGTCGGGAGGGTTCCTACAATGAGCAGTTCTTC. The chain combines TRBV6-4 with TRBJ2-1; 8 bases are a match to TRBD2. There are 14 residues in the CDR3. Germline assignment: CDR1 MRHNA and CDR2 SNTAGT. V lost 5 bases to trimming and J lost 1 base; unmatched junction nucleotides: 1.

V is TRBV7-9 and J is TRBJ2-7, with D tentatively TRBD1 or TRBD2 (5 bases each). From germline, CDR1 is SEHNR and CDR2 FQNEAQ (reference sequence). The length of the CDR3 is 14 residues. V was cut by 1 base and J by 5 bases, with 12 bases left in between. As DNA, the CDR3 is TGTGCCAGCAGCTTAGGAGGGGAAGCCCACGAGCAGTACTTC. This translates into CASSLGGEAHEQYF. Full variable domain (missing parts from reference TRBV7-9 and TRBJ2-7): DTGVSQNPRHKITKRGQNVTFRCDPISEHNRLYWYRQTLGQGPEFLTYFQNEAQLEKSRLLSDRFSAERPKGSFSTLEIQRTEQGDSAMYLCASSLGGEAHEQYFGPGTRLTVT.

The rearrangement links TRBV29-1 to TRBJ2-2; D gene unclear. Trimming took 5 bases from V and 4 from J, leaving 5 bases between them. This CDR3 is built from 11 residues. The germline V gene encodes CDR1 SQVTM and CDR2 ANQGSEA. CDR3 DNA: TGCAGCGTTCGAGTCACCGGGGAGCTGTTTTTT. Translated: CSVRVTGELFF.

V is TRBV11-3 and J is TRBJ2-7, with a weak D call TRBD2 (5 bases). Germline assignment: CDR1 SGHNT and CDR2 YENEEA. The CDR3 runs 13 residues. The V and J ends lost 3 bases and 0 bases respectively, with 6 bases between them. This CDR3 reads CASSFGSSYEQYF. CDR3 nucleotide sequence: TGTGCCAGCAGCTTTGGGAGCTCCTACGAGCAGTACTTC.

A single count supports this clone. The chain links TRBV9 to TRBJ1-1; TRBD1 matches 7 bases. The V segment lost 5 bases and the J segment 4 bases; nucleotides outside the gene matches: 5. Germline V gene lookup returns CDR1 SGDLS and CDR2 YYNGEE. This CDR3 spans 13 amino acids. CDR3 DNA: TGTGCCAGCAGTCCAGCAGGGGGCACTGAAGCTTTCTTT. Translation: CASSPAGGTEAFF.

The chain recombines TRBV7-9 with TRBJ2-7; D not resolved. The germline V gene encodes CDR1 SEHNR and CDR2 FQNEAQ (reference sequence). The CDR3 contains 12 residues. Between the trimmed V and J ends, which lost 3 bases and 2 bases, there was a span of 5 bases. CDR3 region: CASSFPPYEQYF. CDR3 DNA sequence: TGTGCCAGCAGCTTTCCGCCCTACGAGCAGTACTTC.

The V gene is TRBV5-1, the J gene TRBJ2-1, with 7 positions matching TRBD1. This CDR3 has 15 amino acids. The germline V gene encodes CDR1 SGHRS and CDR2 YFSETQ. V was pared by 4 bases and J by 3 bases, with 7 bases of the junction left unmatched. The chain's CDR3 is CASSRVRDSYNEQFF. Here the CDR3 DNA reads TGCGCCAGCAGCAGGGTCCGGGACAGCTACAATGAGCAGTTCTTC.

This chain connects TRBV28 to TRBJ2-7; 8 nucleotides match TRBD2. The J segment lost 0 bases and the V segment lost 5 bases, leaving 9 bases of the junction unmatched. The length of the CDR3 is 16 residues. Germline V CDR1 and CDR2: MDHEN, SYDVKM. CDR3 DNA sequence: TGTGCCAGCAGTCCCGCCCTAGCGGGTAGCTCCTACGAGCAGTACTTC. Residues: CASSPALAGSSYEQYF.

This rearrangement joins TRBV28 to TRBJ1-2; D uncertain. The germline V and J ends were trimmed by 7 bases and 4 bases, with 13 bases remaining between them. CDR1 MDHEN and CDR2 SYDVKM come from the germline V gene. This CDR3 comprises 13 residues. CDR3 DNA sequence: TGTGCCAGCAACGATTTCAGACTCTATGGCTACACCTTC. Encoded protein: CASNDFRLYGYTF.

The genes are TRBV7-2 and TRBJ2-7, with a possible D match to TRBD1 (6 bases). In germline, CDR1 is SGHTA, CDR2 FQGNSA. The CDR3 is made up of 13 amino acids. Deletions cut 1 base from V and 3 bases from J, with 7 bases between. The CDR3 loop reads CASSLGDIYEQYF. The CDR3 coding sequence is TGTGCCAGCAGCTTAGGGGACATCTACGAGCAGTACTTC. Full variable domain (rest looked up from reference TRBV7-2 and TRBJ2-7): GAGVSQSPSNKVTEKGKDVELRCDPISGHTALYWYRQSLGQGLEFLIYFQGNSAPDKSGLPSDRFSAERTGGSVSTLTIQRTQQEDSAVYLCASSLGDIYEQYFGPGTRLTVT.

This clone was observed once. The V gene is TRBV7-2, the J gene TRBJ2-3; 9 bases are shared with TRBD2. The CDR3 is 16 residues long. Unmatched junction bases numbered 6, after V lost 2 bases and J lost 3 bases. Germline CDR1 reads SGHTA; CDR2 reads FQGNSA. In nucleotides, the CDR3 is TGTGCCAGCAGCTTAATGGGTAGCGGGGGAACAGATACGCAGTATTTT. Residues: CASSLMGSGGTDTQYF.

The chain is built from TRBV6-1 and TRBJ1-3; 7 bases map to TRBD1. CDR3 length equals 15 residues. Trimming cost V 5 bases and J 0 bases; bases outside gene matches: 4. CDR1 and CDR2 from the germline V gene are MNHNS and SASEGT. CDR3 sequence (DNA): TGTGCCAGCAGTCAGGGGGTTCTCTCTGGAAACACCATATATTTT. Translated: CASSQGVLSGNTIYF.

The rearrangement joins TRBV5-5 to TRBJ2-2; 9 nucleotides align to TRBD1. Germline V gene lookup returns CDR1 SGHKS and CDR2 YYEKEE (reference sequence). This CDR3 contains 16 residues. V shed 0 bases, J shed 4 bases, and the junction held 4 bases outside the gene matches. The CDR3 spells CASSLEWTGVTGELFF. The CDR3 DNA is TGTGCCAGCAGCTTGGAGTGGACAGGGGTCACCGGGGAGCTGTTTTTT.

This clone was seen only a few times. This chain connects TRBV2 to TRBJ2-5, with 7 bases matching TRBD2. The CDR3 contains 16 residues. The germline gives CDR1 SNHLY, CDR2 FYNNEI. The J segment lost 2 bases and the V segment lost 6 bases, leaving 12 bases of the junction unmatched. The CDR3, as DNA: TGTGCCAGCAGGGCTTCCCTTTTTAGCGGGCAAGAGACCCAGTACTTC. As protein: CASRASLFSGQETQYF.

The chain links TRBV19 to TRBJ2-7, with D tentatively TRBD2 (6 bases). Germline V gene sequence: CDR1 LNHDA, CDR2 SQIVND (reference sequence). V lost 3 bases, J lost 3 bases, and 15 bases lay in between. The CDR3 loop spans 15 amino acids. The CDR3 spells CASSIRLEPLYEQYF. DNA of the CDR3: TGTGCCAGTAGTATCCGACTAGAACCCCTCTACGAGCAGTACTTC.

The genes are TRBV7-3 and TRBJ2-1; 7 bases are shared with TRBD2. Germline CDR1 SGHTA, CDR2 FQGTGA. The J segment lost 0 bases and the V segment lost 0 bases, leaving 2 bases of the junction unmatched. The CDR3 has 16 amino acids. The CDR3 DNA is TGTGCCAGCAGCTTAACTGGGGGGGGCTCCTACAATGAGCAGTTCTTC. Translated: CASSLTGGGSYNEQFF.